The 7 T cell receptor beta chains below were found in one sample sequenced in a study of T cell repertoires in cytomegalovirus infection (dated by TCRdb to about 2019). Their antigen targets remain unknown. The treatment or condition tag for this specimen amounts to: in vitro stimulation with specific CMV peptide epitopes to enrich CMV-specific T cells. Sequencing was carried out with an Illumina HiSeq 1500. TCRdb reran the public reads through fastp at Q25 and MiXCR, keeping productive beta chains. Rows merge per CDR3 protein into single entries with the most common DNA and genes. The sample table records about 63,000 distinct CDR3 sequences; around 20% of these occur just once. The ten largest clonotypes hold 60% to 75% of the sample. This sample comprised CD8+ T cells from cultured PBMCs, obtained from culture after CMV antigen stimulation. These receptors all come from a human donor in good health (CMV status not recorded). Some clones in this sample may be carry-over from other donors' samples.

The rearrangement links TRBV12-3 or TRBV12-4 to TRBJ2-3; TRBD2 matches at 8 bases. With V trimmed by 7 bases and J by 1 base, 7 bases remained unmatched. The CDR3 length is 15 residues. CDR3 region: CASTLPGGGTDTQYF. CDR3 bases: TGTGCCAGCACCCTCCCGGGGGGGGGCACAGATACGCAGTATTTT.

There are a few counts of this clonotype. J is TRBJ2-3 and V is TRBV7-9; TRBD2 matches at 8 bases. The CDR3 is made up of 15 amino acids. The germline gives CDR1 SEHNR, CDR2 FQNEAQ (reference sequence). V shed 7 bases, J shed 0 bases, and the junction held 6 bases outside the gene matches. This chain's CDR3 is CASIPGGASTDTQYF. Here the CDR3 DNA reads TGTGCCAGCATCCCCGGGGGGGCTAGCACAGATACGCAGTATTTT.

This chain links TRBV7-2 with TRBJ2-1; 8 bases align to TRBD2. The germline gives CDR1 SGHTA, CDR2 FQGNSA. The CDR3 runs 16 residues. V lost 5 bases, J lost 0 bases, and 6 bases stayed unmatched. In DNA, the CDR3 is TGTGCCAGCAGCCCCCTTAGCGGGGTCTCCTACAATGAGCAGTTCTTC. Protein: CASSPLSGVSYNEQFF.

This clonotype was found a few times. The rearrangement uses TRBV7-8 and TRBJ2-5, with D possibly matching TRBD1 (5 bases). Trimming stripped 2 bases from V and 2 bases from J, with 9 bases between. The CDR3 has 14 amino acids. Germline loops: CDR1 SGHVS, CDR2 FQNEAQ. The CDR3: CASSLTTAQETQYF. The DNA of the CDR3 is TGTGCCAGCAGCTTAACGACAGCTCAAGAGACCCAGTACTTC.

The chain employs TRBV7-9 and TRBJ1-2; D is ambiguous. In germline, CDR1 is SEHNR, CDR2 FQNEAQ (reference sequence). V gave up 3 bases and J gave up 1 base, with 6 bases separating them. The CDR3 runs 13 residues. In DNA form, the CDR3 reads TGTGCCAGCAGCTTTCGGCTTAACTATGGCTACACCTTC. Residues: CASSFRLNYGYTF.

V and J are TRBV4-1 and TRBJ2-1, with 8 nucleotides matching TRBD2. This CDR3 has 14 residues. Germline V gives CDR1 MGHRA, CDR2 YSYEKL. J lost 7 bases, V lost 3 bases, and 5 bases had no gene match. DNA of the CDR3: TGCGCCAGCAGCCACGGGGGGGCCGGGAATGAGCAGTTCTTC. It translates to CASSHGGAGNEQFF.

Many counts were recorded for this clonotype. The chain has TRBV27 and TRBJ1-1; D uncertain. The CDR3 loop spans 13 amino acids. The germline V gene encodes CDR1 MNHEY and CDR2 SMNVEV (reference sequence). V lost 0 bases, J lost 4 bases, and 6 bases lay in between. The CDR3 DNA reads TGTGCCAGCAGTTTATCAGATGTCACTGAAGCTTTCTTT. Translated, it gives CASSLSDVTEAFF.